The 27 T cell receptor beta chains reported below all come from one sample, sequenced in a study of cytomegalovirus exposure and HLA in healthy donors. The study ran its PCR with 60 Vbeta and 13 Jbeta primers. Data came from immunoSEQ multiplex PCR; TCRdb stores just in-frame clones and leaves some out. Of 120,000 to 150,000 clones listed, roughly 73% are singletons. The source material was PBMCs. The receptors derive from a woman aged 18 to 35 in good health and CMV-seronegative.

CDR3 region: CASSLLVTGGAVDGYTF. The DNA of the CDR3 is TGTGCCAGCAGCTTACTGGTAACGGGGGGCGCAGTGGATGGCTACACCTTC. The chain uses TRBV7-9 and TRBJ1-2; weak D call: TRBD1 (6 bases). The CDR3 is 17 residues long. Germline CDR1 SEHNR, CDR2 FQNEAQ (reference sequence). V dropped 2 bases and J dropped 6 bases, with 22 bases sitting between them.

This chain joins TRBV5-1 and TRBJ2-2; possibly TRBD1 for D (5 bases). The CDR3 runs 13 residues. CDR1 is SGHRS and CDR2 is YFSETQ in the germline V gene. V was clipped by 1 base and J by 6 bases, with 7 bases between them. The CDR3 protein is CASSLKGSGELFF. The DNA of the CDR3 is TGCGCCAGCAGCTTGAAGGGGTCCGGGGAGCTGTTTTTT.

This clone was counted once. CDR3 nucleotides: TGTGCCAGCAGTGGGGCGGGGGGGTATGGCTACACCTTC. This gives the protein CASSGAGGYGYTF. The chain uses TRBV6-1 and TRBJ1-2; TRBD1 is a possible D gene (5 bases). Germline CDR1 MNHNS, CDR2 SASEGT. V was trimmed by 4 bases and J by 5 bases, leaving 11 bases between them. The length of the CDR3 is 13 residues.

The CDR3 region is CASSQDDPGIQYF. As DNA, the CDR3 is TGCGCCAGCAGCCAAGATGACCCGGGCATTCAGTACTTC. This rearrangement joins TRBV4-1 to TRBJ2-4; D remains unclear. Germline loops: CDR1 MGHRA, CDR2 YSYEKL. The CDR3 is made up of 13 amino acids. V lost 0 bases, J lost 9 bases, and 9 bases lay in between.

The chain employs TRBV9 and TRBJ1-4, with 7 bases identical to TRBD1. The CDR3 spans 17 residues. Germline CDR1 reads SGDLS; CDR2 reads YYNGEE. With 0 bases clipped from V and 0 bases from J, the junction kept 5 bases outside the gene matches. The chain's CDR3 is CASSVAAGGPTNEKLFF. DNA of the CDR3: TGTGCCAGCAGCGTAGCGGCAGGGGGACCAACTAATGAAAAACTGTTTTTT.

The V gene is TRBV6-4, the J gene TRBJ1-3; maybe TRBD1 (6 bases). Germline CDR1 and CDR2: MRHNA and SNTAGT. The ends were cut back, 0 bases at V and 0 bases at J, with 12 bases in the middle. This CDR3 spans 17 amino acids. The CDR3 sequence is CASSDSPRTASGNTIYF. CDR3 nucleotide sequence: TGTGCCAGCAGTGACTCGCCCCGGACAGCCTCTGGAAACACCATATATTTT.

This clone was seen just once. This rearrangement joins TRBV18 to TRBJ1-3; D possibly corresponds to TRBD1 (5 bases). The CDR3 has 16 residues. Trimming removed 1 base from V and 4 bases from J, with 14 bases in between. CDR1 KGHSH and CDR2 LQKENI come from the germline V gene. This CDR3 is CASSPQGNPAGNTIYF. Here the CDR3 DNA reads TGTGCCAGCTCACCACAGGGGAACCCCGCGGGAAACACCATATATTTT.

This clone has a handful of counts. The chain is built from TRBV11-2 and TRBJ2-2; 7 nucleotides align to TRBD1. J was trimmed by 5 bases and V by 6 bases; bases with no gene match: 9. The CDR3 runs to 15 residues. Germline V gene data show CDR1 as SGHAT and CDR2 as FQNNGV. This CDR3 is CASRRQGVITGELFF. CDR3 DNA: TGTGCCAGCAGACGACAGGGTGTTATAACCGGGGAGCTGTTTTTT.

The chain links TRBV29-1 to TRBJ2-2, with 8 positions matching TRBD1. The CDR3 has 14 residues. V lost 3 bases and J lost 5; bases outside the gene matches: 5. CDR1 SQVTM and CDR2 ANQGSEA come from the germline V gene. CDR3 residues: CSVDLDRVTGELFF. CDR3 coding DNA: TGCAGCGTTGATCTGGACAGGGTTACCGGGGAGCTGTTTTTT.

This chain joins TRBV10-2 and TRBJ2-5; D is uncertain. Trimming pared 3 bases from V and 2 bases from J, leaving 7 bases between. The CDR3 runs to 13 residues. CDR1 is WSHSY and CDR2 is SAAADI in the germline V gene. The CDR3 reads CASSDNQQETQYF. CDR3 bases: TGCGCCAGCAGTGACAACCAGCAAGAGACCCAGTACTTC.

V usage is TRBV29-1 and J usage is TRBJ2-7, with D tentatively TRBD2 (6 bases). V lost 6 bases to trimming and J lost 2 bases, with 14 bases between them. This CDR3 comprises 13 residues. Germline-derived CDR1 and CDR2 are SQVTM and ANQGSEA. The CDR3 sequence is CSVRGTGAYEQYF. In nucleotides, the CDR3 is TGCAGCGTCCGCGGGACGGGAGCCTACGAGCAGTACTTC.

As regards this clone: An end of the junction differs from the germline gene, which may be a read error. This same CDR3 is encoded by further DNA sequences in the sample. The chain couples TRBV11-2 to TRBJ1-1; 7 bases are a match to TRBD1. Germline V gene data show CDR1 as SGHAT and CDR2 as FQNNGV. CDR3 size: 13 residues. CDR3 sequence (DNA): TGTGCCGACCGGGACAGTGACAGAGCTGAAGCTTTCTTC. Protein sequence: CADRDSDRAEAFF.

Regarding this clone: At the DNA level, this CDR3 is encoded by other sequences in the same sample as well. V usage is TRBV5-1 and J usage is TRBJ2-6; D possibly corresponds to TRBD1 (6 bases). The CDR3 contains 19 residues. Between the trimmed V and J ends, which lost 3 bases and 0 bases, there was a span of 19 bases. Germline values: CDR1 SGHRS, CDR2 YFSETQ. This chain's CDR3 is CASSSGHLNVISGANVLTF. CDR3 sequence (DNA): TGCGCCAGCAGCTCGGGACACCTTAACGTCATCTCTGGGGCCAACGTCCTGACTTTC.

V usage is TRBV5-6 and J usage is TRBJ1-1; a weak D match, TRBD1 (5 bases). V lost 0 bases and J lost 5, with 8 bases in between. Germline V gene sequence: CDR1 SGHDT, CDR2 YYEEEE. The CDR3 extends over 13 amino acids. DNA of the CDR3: TGTGCCAGCAGCTTGGAGGGGCGGACTGAAGCTTTCTTT. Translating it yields CASSLEGRTEAFF.

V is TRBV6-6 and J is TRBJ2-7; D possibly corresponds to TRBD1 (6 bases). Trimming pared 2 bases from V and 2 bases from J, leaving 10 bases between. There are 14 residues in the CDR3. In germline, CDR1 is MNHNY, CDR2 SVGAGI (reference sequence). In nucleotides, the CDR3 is TGTGCCAGCAGTTACGGTACAGGGACCTACGAGCAGTACGTC. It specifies CASSYGTGTYEQYV.

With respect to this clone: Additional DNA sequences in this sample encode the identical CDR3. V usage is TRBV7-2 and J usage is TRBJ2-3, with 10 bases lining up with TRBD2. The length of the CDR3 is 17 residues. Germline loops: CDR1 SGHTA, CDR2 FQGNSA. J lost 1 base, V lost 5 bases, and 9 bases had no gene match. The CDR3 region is CASSPRLAGDRTDTQYF. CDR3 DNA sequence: TGTGCCAGCAGCCCGCGTCTAGCGGGAGACCGCACAGATACGCAGTATTTT.

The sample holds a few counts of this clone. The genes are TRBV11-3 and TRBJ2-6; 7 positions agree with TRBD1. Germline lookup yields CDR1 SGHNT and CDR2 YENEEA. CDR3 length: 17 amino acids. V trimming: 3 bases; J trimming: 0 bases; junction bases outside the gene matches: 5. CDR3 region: CASSFKGGPSGANVLTF. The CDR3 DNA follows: TGTGCCAGCAGCTTTAAAGGGGGCCCCTCTGGGGCCAACGTCCTGACTTTC.

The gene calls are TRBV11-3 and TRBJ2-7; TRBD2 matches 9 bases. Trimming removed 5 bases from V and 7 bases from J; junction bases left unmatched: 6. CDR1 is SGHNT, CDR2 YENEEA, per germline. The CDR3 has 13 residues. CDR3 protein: CASSPGLAREQYV. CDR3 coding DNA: TGTGCCAGCAGCCCAGGACTAGCGCGGGAGCAGTACGTC.

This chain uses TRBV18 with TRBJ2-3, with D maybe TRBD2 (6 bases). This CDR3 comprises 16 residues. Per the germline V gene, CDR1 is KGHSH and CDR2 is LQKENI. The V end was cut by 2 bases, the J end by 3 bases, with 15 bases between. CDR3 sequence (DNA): TGTGCCAGCTCACCAGCGGGAAAGGAGTTTACAGATACGCAGTATTTT. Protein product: CASSPAGKEFTDTQYF.

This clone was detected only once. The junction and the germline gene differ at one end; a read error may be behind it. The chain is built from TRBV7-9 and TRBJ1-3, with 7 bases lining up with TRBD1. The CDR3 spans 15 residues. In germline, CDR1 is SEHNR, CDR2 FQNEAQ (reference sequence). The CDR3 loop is CSSSSLRGFGNTIYF. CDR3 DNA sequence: TGTTCCAGCAGCTCCCTCAGGGGGTTTGGAAACACCATATATTTT.

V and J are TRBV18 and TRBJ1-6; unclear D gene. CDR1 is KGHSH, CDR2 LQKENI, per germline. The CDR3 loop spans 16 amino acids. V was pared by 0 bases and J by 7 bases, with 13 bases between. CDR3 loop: CASSPPVIQRNSPLHF. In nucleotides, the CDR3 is TGTGCCAGCTCACCACCGGTCATTCAGCGCAATTCACCCCTCCACTTT.

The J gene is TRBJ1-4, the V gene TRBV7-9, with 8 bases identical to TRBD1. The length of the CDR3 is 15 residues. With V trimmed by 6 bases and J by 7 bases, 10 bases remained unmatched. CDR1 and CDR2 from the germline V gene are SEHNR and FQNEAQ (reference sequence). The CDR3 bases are TGTGCCAGCAGTTCCGGACAGGGATTAGGTGAAAAACTGTTTTTT. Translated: CASSSGQGLGEKLFF.

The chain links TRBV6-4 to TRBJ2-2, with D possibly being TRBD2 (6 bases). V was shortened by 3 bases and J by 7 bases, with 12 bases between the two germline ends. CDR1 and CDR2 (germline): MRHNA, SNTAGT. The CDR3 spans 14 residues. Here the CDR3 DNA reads TGTGCCAGCAGTGAGATACTAGCCGGCGGGGAGCTGTTTTTT. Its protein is CASSEILAGGELFF.

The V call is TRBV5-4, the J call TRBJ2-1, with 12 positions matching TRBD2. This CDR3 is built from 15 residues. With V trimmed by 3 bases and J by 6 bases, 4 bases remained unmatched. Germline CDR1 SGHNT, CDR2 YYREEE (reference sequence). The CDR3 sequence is CASSSGLAGTNEQFF. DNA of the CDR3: TGTGCCAGCAGCTCCGGACTAGCGGGGACCAATGAGCAGTTCTTC.

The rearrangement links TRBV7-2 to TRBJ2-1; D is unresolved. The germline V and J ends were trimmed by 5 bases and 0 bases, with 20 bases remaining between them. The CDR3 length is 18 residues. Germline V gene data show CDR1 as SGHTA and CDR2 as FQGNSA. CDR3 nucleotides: TGTGCCAGCAGCCACCTTCCACTTACAGCAAGCTCCTACAATGAGCAGTTCTTC. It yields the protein CASSHLPLTASSYNEQFF.

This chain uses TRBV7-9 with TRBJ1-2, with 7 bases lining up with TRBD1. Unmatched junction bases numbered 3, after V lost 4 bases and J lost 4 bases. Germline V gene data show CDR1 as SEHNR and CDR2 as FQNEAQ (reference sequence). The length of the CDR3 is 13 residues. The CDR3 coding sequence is TGTGCCAGCAGCTCCGGGACAGTCTATGGCTACACCTTC. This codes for CASSSGTVYGYTF.

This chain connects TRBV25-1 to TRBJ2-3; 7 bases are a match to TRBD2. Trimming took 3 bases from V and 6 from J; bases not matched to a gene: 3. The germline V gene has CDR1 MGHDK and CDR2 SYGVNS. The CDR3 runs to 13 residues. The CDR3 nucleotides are TGTGCCAGCAGTGAGCGGGAGAAGGATACGCAGTATTTT. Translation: CASSEREKDTQYF.